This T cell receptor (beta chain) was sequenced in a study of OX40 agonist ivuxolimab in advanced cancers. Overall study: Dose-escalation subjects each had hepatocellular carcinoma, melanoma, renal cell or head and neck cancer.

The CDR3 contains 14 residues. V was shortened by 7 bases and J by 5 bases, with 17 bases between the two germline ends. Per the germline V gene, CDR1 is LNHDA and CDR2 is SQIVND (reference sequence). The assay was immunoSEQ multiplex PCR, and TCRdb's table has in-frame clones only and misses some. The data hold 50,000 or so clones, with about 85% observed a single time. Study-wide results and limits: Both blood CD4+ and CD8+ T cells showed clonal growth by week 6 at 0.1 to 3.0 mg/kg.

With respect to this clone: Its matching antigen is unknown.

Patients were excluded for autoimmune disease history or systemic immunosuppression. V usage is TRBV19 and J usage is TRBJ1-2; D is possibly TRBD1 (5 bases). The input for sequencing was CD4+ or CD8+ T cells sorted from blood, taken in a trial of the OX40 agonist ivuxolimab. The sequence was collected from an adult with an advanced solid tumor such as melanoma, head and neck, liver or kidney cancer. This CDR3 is CASKAPQRTYGYTF. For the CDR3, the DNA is TGTGCCAGTAAGGCACCTCAAAGGACATATGGCTACACCTTC.